These 14 T cell receptor beta chains were all obtained from the same sample, sequenced in a study of blood T cell repertoires in COVID-19 (dated by TCRdb to about 2020). The library was obtained by the immunoSEQ multiplex PCR assay. The source is immuneACCESS, and TCRdb retained only in-frame sequences with V and J called. Part of the clones is not carried over; for the studies checked, unresolved V genes explain less than half of this, and the remainder is unexplained. This sample gives roughly 100,000 clones in total; 87% of them show up just once. The top ten clones comprise 17% of the sample. Specimen: peripheral blood. The source of these receptors is a human donor in a cohort sampled during active COVID-19.

The genes are TRBV4-1 and TRBJ2-1, with D uncertain. Trimming shortened V by 3 bases and J by 5 bases, and 14 bases separated the two germline ends. Germline loops: CDR1 MGHRA, CDR2 YSYEKL. The CDR3 has 15 amino acids. CDR3 region: CASSHHLRPDNEQFF. CDR3 DNA sequence: TGCGCCAGCAGCCACCACTTGCGGCCTGACAATGAGCAGTTCTTC.

V and J are TRBV3-1 (or the pseudogene TRBV3-2) and TRBJ1-2, with D hard to call. The V gene lost 4 bases and the J gene lost 6 bases, with 9 bases spanning the gap. The CDR3 is 12 residues long. CDR1 and CDR2 (germline): LGHDT, YNNKEL (reference sequence). CDR3 nucleotides: TGTGCCAGCAGCCGGTGGAGGAATGGCTACACCTTC. Translated: CASSRWRNGYTF.

The rearrangement uses TRBV5-6 and TRBJ1-6; D is ambiguous. The CDR3 runs to 14 residues. The germline V gene encodes CDR1 SGHDT and CDR2 YYEEEE. Trimming stripped 4 bases from V and 14 bases from J, with 19 bases between. The CDR3 reads CASSGTGPSGALHF. The CDR3 coding sequence is TGTGCCAGCAGCGGCACGGGCCCAAGCGGAGCCCTCCACTTT.

V usage is TRBV19 and J usage is TRBJ2-3; the match to TRBD1 covers 8 bases. With 5 bases clipped from V and 4 bases from J, the junction kept 2 bases outside the gene matches. Per the germline V gene, CDR1 is LNHDA and CDR2 is SQIVND (reference sequence). The CDR3 consists of 13 residues. In nucleotides, the CDR3 is TGTGCCAGTAGTCAGGGGGCAGCAGATACGCAGTATTTT. Amino acids: CASSQGAADTQYF. Together with reference TRBV19 and TRBJ2-3, the CDR3 gives the full variable domain: DGGITQSPKYLFRKEGQNVTLSCEQNLNHDAMYWYRQDPGQGLRLIYYSQIVNDFQKGDIAEGYSVSREKKESFPLTVTSAQKNPTAFYLCASSQGAADTQYFGPGTRLTVL.

The genes are TRBV7-6 and TRBJ2-3; D unclear. Trimming took off 1 base at V and 10 bases at J, with 18 bases between the two ends. Germline V gene sequence: CDR1 SGHVS, CDR2 FNYEAQ. The length of the CDR3 is 15 residues. This chain's CDR3 is CASSLGLDSPSAQYF. The CDR3 DNA follows: TGTGCCAGCAGCTTAGGATTGGATAGCCCGTCAGCGCAGTATTTT.

The chain carries TRBV3-1 (or the pseudogene TRBV3-2) and TRBJ1-1; D is unresolved. The germline V and J ends were trimmed by 0 bases and 7 bases, with 12 bases remaining between them. Per the germline V gene, CDR1 is LGHDT and CDR2 is YNNKEL (reference sequence). The CDR3 sequence is 14 residues long. For the CDR3, the DNA is TGTGCCAGCAGCCAAGATCGAACTTTGTATGAAGCTTTCTTT. It specifies CASSQDRTLYEAFF.

This CDR3 is CASSSGSYGYTF. The CDR3 DNA reads TGTGCCAGCAGCTCGGGTTCCTATGGCTACACCTTC. The gene calls are TRBV5-6 and TRBJ1-2; D not certain. The germline V and J ends were trimmed by 3 bases and 4 bases, with 7 bases remaining between them. CDR1 is SGHDT and CDR2 is YYEEEE in the germline V gene. The CDR3 is 12 amino acids.

J is TRBJ2-5 and V is TRBV6-1; 9 bases agree with TRBD2. There are 16 residues in the CDR3. After removal of 0 bases from V and 1 base from J, the junction contained 3 bases not matched to a gene. Germline loops: CDR1 MNHNS, CDR2 SASEGT. CDR3 sequence: CASSEAAGGFQETQYF. As DNA, the CDR3 is TGTGCCAGCAGTGAAGCAGCGGGGGGATTCCAAGAGACCCAGTACTTC.

The chain carries TRBV5-4 and TRBJ2-3, with TRBD2 identical over 10 bases. V trimming: 4 bases; J trimming: 0 bases; junction bases outside the gene matches: 5. The CDR3 has 16 amino acids. Germline CDR1 SGHNT, CDR2 YYREEE (reference sequence). In DNA, the CDR3 is TGTGCCAGCAGCCCCGGGACTAGCGCCAGCACAGATACGCAGTATTTT. It yields the protein CASSPGTSASTDTQYF.

V gene TRBV5-5 combines with J gene TRBJ1-5; D is perhaps TRBD1 (5 bases). The CDR3 sequence is 18 residues long. V lost 1 base and J lost 4, with 21 bases in between. The V gene's germline CDR1 is SGHKS and CDR2 YYEKEE (reference sequence). CDR3 protein: CASSLRPPGQVPNQPQHF. The DNA of the CDR3 is TGTGCCAGCAGCTTGCGGCCTCCAGGGCAGGTTCCTAATCAGCCCCAGCATTTT. The variable domain in full, with the rest retrieved from reference TRBV5-5 and TRBJ1-5, is DAGVTQSPTHLIKTRGQQVTLRCSPISGHKSVSWYQQVLGQGPQFIFQYYEKEERGRGNFPDRFSARQFPNYSSELNVNALLLGDSALYLCASSLRPPGQVPNQPQHFGDGTRLSIL.

This clone was observed once. This chain links TRBV10-3 with TRBJ2-5; TRBD1 is a possible D gene (6 bases). The CDR3 is 17 residues long. V was clipped by 4 bases and J by 5 bases, with 23 bases between them. CDR1 and CDR2 (germline): ENHRY, SYGVKD. The CDR3, as DNA: TGTGCCATCAGTGGGCTAATGGCTGGGGGCCGTGAGGAGACCCAGTACTTC. It codes for CAISGLMAGGREETQYF.

This rearrangement joins TRBV18 to TRBJ1-1; a weak D match, TRBD1 (5 bases). V shed 5 bases and J shed 5 bases, with 15 bases lying between them. The length of the CDR3 is 14 residues. The germline V gene has CDR1 KGHSH and CDR2 LQKENI. This CDR3 is CASSGGVGGTEAFF. The CDR3 nucleotides read TGTGCCAGCTCAGGGGGGGTCGGAGGGACTGAAGCTTTCTTT.

CDR3 region: CSASTDSNQPQHF. For the CDR3, the DNA is TGCAGCGCTTCGACAGATAGCAATCAGCCCCAGCATTTT. The gene calls are TRBV29-1 and TRBJ1-5; a weak D match, TRBD1 (5 bases). Trimming shortened V by 7 bases and J by 0 bases, and 10 bases separated the two germline ends. Germline V gene data show CDR1 as SQVTM and CDR2 as ANQGSEA. The CDR3 is 13 amino acids.

The chain couples TRBV27 to TRBJ1-5; no firm D call. The CDR3 covers 15 residues. Trimming cost V 2 bases and J 0 bases, with 8 bases left between them. Germline CDR1 reads MNHEY; CDR2 reads SMNVEV (reference sequence). CDR3 nucleotide sequence: TGTGCCAGCAGTTTAGAGGGAAGTAGCAATCAGCCCCAGCATTTT. Its protein is CASSLEGSSNQPQHF.